These 10 T cell receptor beta chains share one sample of origin, sequenced in a study of blood T cell repertoires in COVID-19. Produced via immunoSEQ multiplex PCR; TCRdb's table is partial and in-frame only. The sample lists 120,000 to 150,000 clones; over 75% were seen once. Material for sequencing was peripheral blood. All receptors derive from a woman in her sixties with active COVID-19.

The V and J genes are TRBV3-1 (or the pseudogene TRBV3-2) and TRBJ2-5; TRBD2 is a possible D gene (6 bases). CDR1 is LGHDT, CDR2 YNNKEL, per germline (reference sequence). CDR3 length: 18 amino acids. The V gene lost 4 bases and the J gene lost 2 bases, with 23 bases spanning the gap. Here the CDR3 reads CASSPNEGMGGSQETQYF. The CDR3 coding sequence is TGTGCCAGCAGCCCCAACGAAGGTATGGGGGGATCGCAAGAGACCCAGTACTTC.

The gene calls are TRBV7-2 and TRBJ2-1; TRBD2 is a possible D gene (6 bases). CDR1 and CDR2 (germline): SGHTA, FQGNSA. The CDR3 extends over 14 amino acids. The V and J ends lost 7 bases and 7 bases respectively, with 17 bases between them. The CDR3 sequence is CASTPSTSRNEQFF. The CDR3 nucleotides are TGTGCCAGCACCCCCTCGACTAGTCGTAATGAGCAGTTCTTC.

V usage is TRBV30 and J usage is TRBJ2-5, with 11 bases aligning to TRBD2. CDR1 and CDR2 from the germline V gene are GTSNPN and SVGIG (reference sequence). V shed 2 bases and J 5 bases; nucleotides not matched to a gene: 16. The CDR3 spans 18 residues. The DNA of the CDR3 is TGTGCCTGGAGTCGACCGGGATCCGGGACTAGCGGCACGGAGACCCAGTACTTC. Translation: CAWSRPGSGTSGTETQYF.

V is TRBV28 and J is TRBJ2-7; possibly TRBD2 for D (7 bases). The CDR3 sequence is 15 residues long. In germline, CDR1 is MDHEN, CDR2 SYDVKM. V lost 6 bases and J lost 4, with 19 bases in between. The chain's CDR3 is CASSWGGRVGYEQYF. The DNA for the CDR3 is TGTGCCAGCAGCTGGGGGGGCAGGGTTGGGTACGAGCAGTACTTC. Full variable domain (outside the CDR3, taken from reference TRBV28 and TRBJ2-7): DVKVTQSSRYLVKRTGEKVFLECVQDMDHENMFWYRQDPGLGLRLIYFSYDVKMKEKGDIPEGYSVSREKKERFSLILESASTNQTSMYLCASSWGGRVGYEQYFGPGTRLTVT.

This clone showed up just once. The J gene is TRBJ1-4, the V gene TRBV7-9; D may be TRBD1 (5 bases). This CDR3 spans 14 amino acids. V gave up 8 bases and J gave up 4 bases, with 14 bases separating them. CDR1 and CDR2 (germline): SEHNR, FQNEAQ (reference sequence). In DNA, the CDR3 is TGTGCCAGCTCCCGAGGTGACAGTAATGAAAAACTGTTTTTT. It codes for CASSRGDSNEKLFF. Together with reference TRBV7-9 and TRBJ1-4, the CDR3 gives the full variable domain: DTGVSQNPRHKITKRGQNVTFRCDPISEHNRLYWYRQTLGQGPEFLTYFQNEAQLEKSRLLSDRFSAERPKGSFSTLEIQRTEQGDSAMYLCASSRGDSNEKLFFGSGTQLSVL.

The chain has TRBV29-1 and TRBJ2-1; perhaps TRBD2 as D (6 bases). Germline lookup yields CDR1 SQVTM and CDR2 ANQGSEA. V lost 6 bases and J 10 bases, leaving 19 bases between the germline ends. CDR3 length: 13 amino acids. In DNA, the CDR3 is TGCAGCGTACATAAGTCCCTAGCGCTCGAGCAGTTCTTC. It specifies CSVHKSLALEQFF.

The chain links TRBV27 to TRBJ1-2; a possible D gene is TRBD1 (6 bases). V dropped 4 bases and J dropped 7 bases, with 13 bases sitting between them. The CDR3 runs to 13 residues. Germline CDR1 and CDR2: MNHEY and SMNVEV (reference sequence). The CDR3 spells CASSYRDKRGYTF. CDR3 coding DNA: TGTGCCAGCAGTTACAGGGACAAACGTGGCTACACCTTC.

This CDR3 is CASTAGRTNTEAFF. The CDR3 region has the DNA TGTGCCAGCACCGCCGGGAGAACGAACACTGAAGCTTTCTTT. V and J are TRBV3-1 (or the pseudogene TRBV3-2) and TRBJ1-1; D is undetermined. V lost 7 bases and J lost 1, with 13 bases in between. Germline lookup yields CDR1 LGHDT and CDR2 YNNKEL (reference sequence). The CDR3 spans 14 residues.

The chain has TRBV24-1 and TRBJ2-2; 8 bases are a match to TRBD2. V dropped 5 bases and J dropped 2; count of bases not matched to a gene: 9. The CDR3 spans 17 residues. Germline CDR1 reads KGHDR; CDR2 reads SFDVKD. This CDR3 is CATSVTGGIPNTGELFF. In DNA, the CDR3 is TGTGCCACCAGTGTAACGGGGGGGATACCTAACACCGGGGAGCTGTTTTTT.

The chain joins TRBV7-3 to TRBJ2-1, with TRBD2 identical over 7 bases. Germline V lookup: CDR1 SGHTA, CDR2 FQGTGA. The CDR3 sequence is 15 residues long. The junction had 12 bases not matched to a gene; V was cut back by 3 bases and J by 10 bases. CDR3 amino acids: CASSLTTKGRGEQFF. As DNA, the CDR3 is TGTGCCAGCAGCTTGACGACTAAGGGGAGGGGAGAGCAGTTCTTC.